This T cell receptor (beta chain) was profiled in a study of blood T cell repertoires in COVID-19. CDR1 and CDR2 (germline): SGDLS, YYNGEE. Trimming at V came to 6 bases and at J to 0 bases, leaving 5 bases not matched to a gene. The CDR3 length is 14 residues. Cohort 3 donors were reported recovered after two negative PCRs, clearance, or symptom resolution. Profiling relied on immunoSEQ multiplex PCR, and the TCRdb table lists in-frame clones only, not all of them. The data contain around 300,000 clones, around 87% of them singletons. Sample: PBMCs or T cells enriched from blood (not recorded which). The chain joins TRBV9 to TRBJ1-1; 7 nucleotides align to TRBD1. The source of this sequence is a woman aged 18 to 35 who had recovered from COVID-19. The CDR3 region is CASTPTGMNTEAFF. The CDR3 nucleotides are TGTGCCAGCACCCCGACAGGGATGAACACTGAAGCTTTCTTT.